The present T cell receptor beta chain was sequenced within a study of blood T cell repertoires in COVID-19. Sequencing used immunoSEQ multiplex PCR; TCRdb keeps in-frame clones, though not all of them. The sample has 300,000 to 450,000 clones, 87% seen once. Germline V gives CDR1 GTSNPN, CDR2 SVGIG (reference sequence). There are 14 residues in the CDR3. Losses at the gene ends were 5 bases for V and 8 bases for J; bases not matched to a gene: 9. Participants were aged roughly 18 to 95 years, lived in roughly 25 US areas, and enrolled virtually. Symptom resolution, clearance, or two negative PCRs marked the recovered donors of Cohort 3.

This chain uses TRBV30 with TRBJ1-4, with 9 positions matching TRBD1. Material: PBMCs or T cells enriched from blood (not recorded which). The receptor was isolated from a woman in her 30s who had recovered from COVID-19. The chain's CDR3 is CAWDPGTGGEKLFF. The CDR3 nucleotides are TGTGCCTGGGACCCCGGAACAGGGGGCGAAAAACTGTTTTTT.